This T cell receptor (beta chain) is drawn from a study of neurological immune-mediated disorders. The cDNA was synthesized by means of template-switch 5'RACE, which was carried out with 10-nucleotide random UMIs. Via MiXCR, TCRdb re-called the 5' RACE reads, giving one row per CDR3 protein. The repertoire includes tens of thousands of distinct CDR3 sequences, around 3.3% of them detected once, and about 3.5% sits in the top ten. CDR1 and CDR2 from the germline V gene are DFQATT and SNEGSKA (reference sequence). There are 15 residues in the CDR3. This clonotype has a handful of counts. Its matching antigen is unknown. An end of the junction differs from the germline gene, which may be a read error. Points from the study as a whole: When the repertoires were sorted by phylogenetic grouping, those of 18 of 34 multiple sclerosis patients ended up in one related-CDR3 cluster, a possible signature. The most TCR clonal expansion was seen in HTLV-1-associated myelopathy, and the least was seen in multiple sclerosis, which fell below healthy controls. None of the CDR3 amino acid sequences of expanded clones recurred across subjects, suggesting private repertoires in all groups.

This chain uses TRBV20-1 with TRBJ1-6, with a tentative D call TRBD1 (6 bases). Sequencing was carried out using PBMCs. This sequence originates from a middle-aged man with multiple sclerosis. CDR3 sequence (DNA): TGCAGTGCTACGTCAGGGGTTTCCTATAATTCAACCCTCAACTTT. Translated: CSATSGVSYNSTLNF.